This entry features one TCR beta chain sequence. The sample originates from a study of PD-L1 blockade in urothelial cancer. Across the whole study: In the patient group, most of the roughly 30 were males with bladder-origin urothelial cancer. When blood samples were assessed, the median T cell count was 141,255.

Patient sample counts ranged from 1 to 8, pretreatment and on-treatment. Germline values: CDR1 SNHLY, CDR2 FYNNEI. Trimming took off 7 bases at V and 7 bases at J, with 14 bases between the two ends. The CDR3 totals 13 residues. Synthetically made TCR analog templates were put into each PCR as spikes. Clones were read by immunoSEQ multiplex PCR, and TCRdb kept only the in-frame ones, dropping some. The data show about 40,000 clones, about 86% seen once. The rearrangement uses TRBV2 and TRBJ1-5; D may be TRBD1 (6 bases). The sample in question was PBMCs, obtained around atezolizumab (anti-PD-L1) treatment. The sequence came from a man between 60 and 75 years old with urothelial cancer. CDR3 nucleotides: TGTGCCAGCACTCTGGGAGGGGGACAGCCCCAGCATTTT. This codes for CASTLGGGQPQHF.